The rows below give T cell receptor beta chains drawn from one sample of a study of molecular identifiers for immune sequencing clone quantification. TCRdb ran MiXCR on the PCR reads and lists one entry per CDR3 protein. The profile shows over 550,000 distinct CDR3 sequences, about 25% of them singletons. The sample consisted of naive CD8+ T cells from blood, with Jurkat cell RNA spiked in. These TCRs come from a human donor in good health. Some libraries in this study had Jurkat cell RNA spiked in. The CDR3 runs from the conserved cysteine through the conserved F or W. D genes are given only for firm matches. Size values are once, few and many counts, or a class for expanded clones, and some rows have none.

d_call: TRBD2; cdr3_length: 16; j_call: TRBJ2-3; v_call: TRBV20-1; clone_size: .; cdr3_nt: TGCCGTGCTAGATGGGCTCCTAGCGGCCCAACAGATACGCAGTATTTT; cdr3_aa: CRARWAPSGPTDTQYF
d_call: TRBD2; cdr3_length: 19; j_call: TRBJ2-3; v_call: TRBV6-6; clone_size: .; cdr3_nt: TGTGCCAGCAGCCAGACTAGCGGGAGGAACCCGAGGGGCACAGATACGCAGTATTTT; cdr3_aa: CASSQTSGRNPRGTDTQYF
d_call: .; cdr3_length: 14; j_call: TRBJ2-2; v_call: TRBV27; clone_size: few; cdr3_nt: TGTGCCAGTTGTAGGGGTGGGTACACCGGGGAGCTGTTTTTT; cdr3_aa: CASCRGGYTGELFF
d_call: .; cdr3_length: 13; j_call: TRBJ2-5; v_call: TRBV11-2; clone_size: many; cdr3_nt: TGTGCCAGCAGCTTAGCCAACTCTGAGACCCAGTACTTC; cdr3_aa: CASSLANSETQYF
d_call: .; cdr3_length: 16; j_call: TRBJ2-4; v_call: TRBV7-9; clone_size: many; cdr3_nt: TGTGCCAGCAGCCCGGGCCCGGAGGTCACCAAAAACATTCAGTACTTC; cdr3_aa: CASSPGPEVTKNIQYF
d_call: .; cdr3_length: 16; j_call: TRBJ1-5; v_call: TRBV4-1; clone_size: many; cdr3_nt: TGCGCCAGCAGCCGGGTGGCCGGGAGGGACAATCAGCCCCAGCATTTT; cdr3_aa: CASSRVAGRDNQPQHF
d_call: .; cdr3_length: 13; j_call: TRBJ2-5; v_call: TRBV3-1; clone_size: few; cdr3_nt: TGTGCCAGCAGCCAAGGGGGGCTGAAGACCCAGTACTTC; cdr3_aa: CASSQGGLKTQYF
d_call: .; cdr3_length: 14; j_call: TRBJ2-2; v_call: TRBV9; clone_size: few; cdr3_nt: TGTGCCAGCAGCGCATCACAGGGCACCGGGGAGCTGTTTTTT; cdr3_aa: CASSASQGTGELFF
d_call: TRBD1; cdr3_length: 17; j_call: TRBJ2-7; v_call: TRBV2; clone_size: .; cdr3_nt: TGTGCCAGCCTCGACCTACGATCAGGGGGCGGGCGATACGAGCAGTACTTC; cdr3_aa: CASLDLRSGGGRYEQYF
d_call: .; cdr3_length: 12; j_call: TRBJ1-4; v_call: TRBV30; clone_size: .; cdr3_nt: TGTGCCTGGAGTCCAGCTAATGAAAAACTGTTTTTT; cdr3_aa: CAWSPANEKLFF
d_call: TRBD2; cdr3_length: 14; j_call: TRBJ2-1; v_call: TRBV20-1; clone_size: .; cdr3_nt: TGCAGTGCTCTAAGCGGGGAACCCGGACATGAGCAGTTCTTC; cdr3_aa: CSALSGEPGHEQFF
d_call: .; cdr3_length: 12; j_call: TRBJ1-6; v_call: TRBV11-2; clone_size: few; cdr3_nt: TGTGCCAGCAGCTTAGATGGTTTGCAGCTCCACTTT; cdr3_aa: CASSLDGLQLHF
d_call: TRBD1; cdr3_length: 16; j_call: TRBJ1-6; v_call: TRBV5-1; clone_size: many; cdr3_nt: TGCGCCAGCAGCTCAGGGACAGGGGGGAGCTACTCACCCCTCCACTTT; cdr3_aa: CASSSGTGGSYSPLHF
d_call: TRBD2; cdr3_length: 16; j_call: TRBJ2-2; v_call: TRBV2; clone_size: few; cdr3_nt: TGTGCCAGCAGACGAACTAGCGAGAGAAACACCGGGGAGCTGTTTTTT; cdr3_aa: CASRRTSERNTGELFF
d_call: .; cdr3_length: 12; j_call: TRBJ2-3; v_call: TRBV30; clone_size: many; cdr3_nt: TGTGCCTGGAGTTTAGGTACAGATACGCAGTATTTT; cdr3_aa: CAWSLGTDTQYF
d_call: .; cdr3_length: 13; j_call: TRBJ2-3; v_call: TRBV15; clone_size: few; cdr3_nt: TGTGCCACCAGCAGCGGCGGCAATGGGGAGCAGTATTTT; cdr3_aa: CATSSGGNGEQYF